This is a list of T cell receptor beta chains from one sample in a study of T cells after posttransplantation cyclophosphamide. Assay used: immunoSEQ multiplex PCR; TCRdb lists only in-frame clones, some missing. The data contain 9,500 to 12,000 clones, over 80% of them singletons. The sample was PBMCs, taken after allogeneic stem cell transplant with posttransplant cyclophosphamide. These receptors came from a female patient aged 30 to 45 who received an allogeneic stem cell transplant from an unrelated donor, was CMV-positive, and had no GVHD. Some of the T cells might come from the graft donor. Both conserved end residues are part of each CDR3. A D gene is named only where the DNA matches it firmly. For some rows the clone size is stated as once, few or many, or as a class when expanded; others skip it.

TRBV5-1	-	-	TRBJ2-1	CASSLVGASYNEQFF	TGCGCCAGCAGCTTGGTAGGGGCCTCCTACAATGAGCAGTTCTTC
TRBV7-9	-	-	TRBJ1-1	CASSSVTNTEAFF	TGTGCCAGCAGCTCAGTAACGAACACTGAAGCTTTCTTT
TRBV6-1	-	-	TRBJ1-5	CASSPLGQLNQPQHF	TGTGCCAGCAGTCCTTTAGGACAGCTTAATCAGCCCCAGCATTTT
TRBV6-4	-	-	TRBJ2-6	CASARDSGANVLTF	TGTGCCAGCGCGAGGGACTCTGGGGCCAACGTCCTGACTTTC
TRBV28	-	-	TRBJ1-5	CATTRRARLINQPQHF	TGTGCCACCACCCGACGGGCTCGACTAATTAATCAGCCCCAGCATTTT
TRBV5-1	-	-	TRBJ2-1	CASSLGAYNEQFF	TGCGCCAGCAGCTTGGGGGCTTACAATGAGCAGTTCTTC
TRBV6-5	TRBD1	-	TRBJ2-5	CASRPTGGEETQYF	TGTGCCAGCAGGCCGACAGGGGGCGAAGAGACCCAGTACTTC
TRBV28	TRBD1	-	TRBJ2-7	CASSFRILGTGTYEQYF	TGTGCCAGCAGTTTTAGGATTTTAGGGACAGGAACCTACGAGCAGTACTTC
TRBV5-5	-	once	TRBJ1-3	CASSPRDHSGNTIYF	TGTGCCAGCAGCCCGCGGGATCACTCTGGAAACACCATATATTTT
TRBV9	TRBD2	-	TRBJ2-1	CASSVGGFSGGNNEQFF	TGTGCCAGCAGCGTAGGTGGTTTTAGCGGGGGGAACAATGAGCAGTTCTTC
TRBV2	-	-	TRBJ2-7	CASRRDRPYEQYF	TGTGCCAGCAGGCGGGACAGACCCTACGAGCAGTACTTC
TRBV6-1	-	-	TRBJ1-2	CASRAHGLANGYTF	TGTGCCAGCAGGGCCCACGGGTTGGCAAATGGCTACACCTTC
TRBV10-2	TRBD1	-	TRBJ1-3	CASSELWTGPLSGNTIYF	TGCGCCAGCAGTGAACTTTGGACAGGGCCACTCTCTGGAAACACCATATATTTT
TRBV11-3	TRBD2	-	TRBJ2-1	CASSFRLAGEKRQFF	TGTGCCAGCAGCTTCAGACTAGCGGGGGAAAAGCGGCAGTTCTTC
TRBV5-5	TRBD2	-	TRBJ2-5	CASSRSGTGETQYF	TGTGCCAGCAGCCGTAGCGGGACCGGGGAGACCCAGTACTTC
TRBV4-1	-	-	TRBJ1-6	CASSQVEILNSPLHF	TGCGCCAGCAGCCAAGTTGAGATTCTTAATTCACCCCTCCACTTT
TRBV28	-	-	TRBJ2-1	CASSSAQGRRYNEQFF	TGTGCCAGCAGTTCAGCACAGGGCAGGAGATACAATGAGCAGTTCTTC
TRBV7-9	TRBD2	-	TRBJ2-5	CASSSQTSGIQETQYF	TGTGCCAGCAGCTCGCAGACTAGCGGGATCCAAGAGACCCAGTACTTC
TRBV19	TRBD1	-	TRBJ1-4	CASGGQAKNEKLFF	TGTGCCAGTGGGGGACAGGCCAAAAATGAAAAACTGTTTTTT
TRBV6-1	-	-	TRBJ2-7	CATFWENSYEQYF	TGTGCCACCTTCTGGGAGAACTCCTACGAGCAGTACTTC
TRBV19	-	few	TRBJ1-1	CASSIVLGATEAFF	TGTGCCAGTAGTATAGTGTTGGGGGCCACTGAAGCTTTCTTT
TRBV28	-	once	TRBJ2-3	CASSLTISGGTDTQYF	TGTGCCAGCAGTCTAACCATATCCGGGGGCACAGATACGCAGTATTTT
TRBV6-5	TRBD1	-	TRBJ1-1	CASTMAGTGWRAFF	TGTGCCAGCACCATGGCCGGGACAGGGTGGCGGGCTTTCTTT
TRBV28	-	-	TRBJ2-7	CASSIITYEQYF	TGTGCCAGCAGTATTATTACCTACGAGCAGTACTTC
TRBV29-1	-	-	TRBJ2-2	CSVREGGGVTGELFF	TGCAGCGTGAGGGAGGGAGGGGGTGTTACCGGGGAGCTGTTTTTT
TRBV14	TRBD2	-	TRBJ2-7	CASSQEWTSDHEQYF	TGTGCCAGCAGCCAAGAATGGACTAGTGATCACGAGCAGTACTTC
TRBV12-5	-	-	TRBJ2-1	CASGLRHGVPRPYNEQFF	TGTGCTAGTGGTTTGAGGCATGGAGTACCCCGGCCCTACAATGAGCAGTTCTTC
TRBV28	-	-	TRBJ1-2	CASSLLLDSYGYTF	TGTGCCAGCAGTTTACTTTTGGACAGTTATGGCTACACCTTC
TRBV27	TRBD1	-	TRBJ2-7	CASSQGQGPYEQYF	TGTGCCAGCAGCCAGGGACAGGGGCCCTACGAGCAGTACTTC
TRBV4-1	TRBD1	-	TRBJ1-1	CASSQPITGDTEAFF	TGCGCCAGCAGCCAACCTATAACAGGGGACACTGAAGCTTTCTTT
TRBV9	-	-	TRBJ2-3	CASGRDSTTQDTQYF	TGTGCCAGCGGTCGGGACTCCACTACACAAGATACGCAGTATTTT
TRBV27	-	-	TRBJ2-7	CASSFDGLRALEQYF	TGTGCCAGCAGTTTCGATGGACTTCGGGCCCTCGAGCAGTACTTC
TRBV4-1	TRBD2	-	TRBJ2-5	CASSQGLAAQETQYF	TGCGCCAGCAGCCAAGGACTAGCGGCCCAAGAGACCCAGTACTTC
TRBV18	-	-	TRBJ1-1	CASSLTGNTEAFF	TGTGCCAGCTCCCTTACAGGGAACACTGAAGCTTTCTTT
TRBV7-2	TRBD1	-	TRBJ2-7	CASSFMTGGYEQYF	TGTGCCAGCAGCTTTATGACAGGGGGCTACGAGCAGTACTTC
TRBV29-1	-	-	TRBJ2-1	CSVAGRLYNEQFF	TGCAGCGTTGCCGGGAGACTATACAATGAGCAGTTCTTC
TRBV5-5	TRBD2	once	TRBJ2-7	CASSQAGGPGEQYF	TGTGCCAGCAGCCAAGCGGGAGGGCCCGGAGAGCAGTACTTC
TRBV5-1	TRBD2	-	TRBJ2-1	CASTEAGADSYNEQFF	TGCGCCAGCACCGAAGCGGGGGCAGACTCCTACAATGAGCAGTTCTTC
TRBV19	-	once	TRBJ1-2	CASSGQRQNISANYGYTF	TGTGCCAGTAGTGGGCAGAGACAGAATATTTCAGCTAACTATGGCTACACCTTC
TRBV19	TRBD2	-	TRBJ2-1	CASSIGWSGGANEQFF	TGTGCCAGTAGTATAGGATGGAGCGGGGGGGCTAATGAGCAGTTCTTC
TRBV5-4	-	-	TRBJ2-5	CASSLGGNQETQYF	TGTGCCAGCAGCTTGGGAGGGAACCAAGAGACCCAGTACTTC
TRBV11-1	TRBD2	-	TRBJ2-5	CASSLVGTSDRETQYF	TGTGCCAGCAGCTTAGTAGGGACTAGCGACCGGGAGACCCAGTACTTC
TRBV7-3	-	-	TRBJ1-6	CASSPGGDSPLHF	TGTGCCAGCAGTCCTGGGGGGGATTCACCCCTCCACTTT
TRBV7-9	-	-	TRBJ1-2	CASSLTGYTF	TGTGCCAGCAGCTTAACAGGCTACACCTTC
TRBV18	TRBD2	-	TRBJ2-3	CASSRGVAGSTDTQYF	TGTGCCAGCTCACGTGGGGTAGCGGGGAGCACAGATACGCAGTATTTT
TRBV6-1	-	-	TRBJ1-5	CASSDNFGGNQPQHF	TGTGCCAGCAGTGACAATTTTGGAGGGAATCAGCCCCAGCATTTT
TRBV7-9	-	-	TRBJ2-7	CASSSIVLNSIYEQYF	TGTGCCAGCAGCTCAATCGTACTTAACAGCATCTACGAGCAGTACTTC
TRBV4-1	TRBD1	-	TRBJ2-3	CASSQATGTGLGTDTQYF	TGCGCCAGCAGCCAAGCAACAGGGACAGGCCTAGGCACAGATACGCAGTATTTT
TRBV6-5	-	once	TRBJ2-7	CASSLDGPGYEQYF	TGTGCCAGCAGTCTGGATGGGCCTGGCTACGAGCAGTACTTC
TRBV5-1	TRBD2	-	TRBJ2-2	CASSLGSGLAGGGELFF	TGCGCCAGCAGCTTGGGTTCGGGACTAGCAGGCGGCGGGGAGCTGTTTTTT
TRBV7-9	-	-	TRBJ1-2	CASSLVGRGRGGYGYTF	TGTGCCAGCAGCTTAGTGGGACGTGGCCGGGGGGGCTATGGCTACACCTTC
TRBV2	-	-	TRBJ2-7	CASSETRSRGYEQYF	TGTGCCAGCAGTGAAACACGAAGCAGGGGCTACGAGCAGTACTTC
TRBV28	TRBD1	once	TRBJ2-7	CASSPTGAPYEQYF	TGTGCCAGCAGTCCCACAGGGGCCCCCTACGAGCAGTACTTC
TRBV27	TRBD2	-	TRBJ2-1	CASSHRGGTLYNEQFF	TGTGCCAGCAGTCACCGGGGGGGGACGCTTTACAATGAGCAGTTCTTC
TRBV28	-	-	TRBJ1-2	CASTPHGGAEGYTF	TGTGCCAGCACCCCCCATGGCGGGGCGGAGGGCTACACCTTC
TRBV14	TRBD2	-	TRBJ2-1	CASSQRGGRLNEQFF	TGTGCCAGCAGCCAAAGGGGAGGGAGACTGAATGAGCAGTTCTTC
TRBV29-1	-	-	TRBJ1-2	CSVSVATFDRLNYGYTF	TGCAGCGTTTCAGTTGCTACTTTCGACAGGCTGAACTATGGCTACACCTTC
TRBV27	-	-	TRBJ1-2	CASRSGVTYGYTF	TGTGCCAGCAGATCCGGGGTCACCTATGGCTACACCTTC
TRBV7-9	TRBD1	few	TRBJ1-2	CASSSRTGTAFPNYGYTF	TGTGCCAGCAGTTCTCGTACCGGGACAGCTTTTCCTAACTATGGCTACACCTTC